This T cell receptor (beta chain) was captured by sequencing in a study of OX40 agonist ivuxolimab in advanced cancers. Study-wide background: Hepatocellular carcinoma, melanoma, renal cell or head and neck cancer affected the dose-escalation patients.

Autoimmune disease history or systemic immunosuppression barred patients. Trimming shortened V by 5 bases and J by 2 bases, and 10 bases separated the two germline ends. Germline V gene sequence: CDR1 MNHNS, CDR2 SASEGT. There are 15 residues in the CDR3. TCRdb's table, derived via immunoSEQ multiplex PCR, lists solely in-frame clones and lacks some. Found here are 65,000 to 90,000 clones, 80% to 95% of them singletons; the top ten hold roughly 0.55%. The sequenced sample was CD4+ or CD8+ T cells sorted from blood, obtained in a trial of the OX40 agonist ivuxolimab. This receptor was taken from an adult with an advanced solid tumor such as melanoma, head and neck, liver or kidney cancer. This rearrangement joins TRBV6-1 to TRBJ2-6; TRBD2 might be the D (5 bases). In DNA form, the CDR3 reads TGTGCCAGCAGTCGTAGGGAGACTGGGGCCAACGTCCTGACTTTC. It encodes CASSRRETGANVLTF.